These 9 T cell receptor beta chains share one sample of origin, sequenced in a study of OX40 agonist ivuxolimab in advanced cancers. Libraries were built with the immunoSEQ multiplex PCR assay. TCRdb stores this immuneACCESS table with in-frame sequences only. Part of the clones is absent; in the studies checked, under half of the shortfall reflects unresolved V genes, and no reason is known for the rest. Counted in this sample were over 30,000 clones; approximately 78% of them appeared once. The ten largest clones take up roughly 2.5% of the sample. Sequencing used CD4+ or CD8+ T cells sorted from blood, obtained in a trial of the OX40 agonist ivuxolimab. Source of these receptors: an adult with an advanced solid tumor such as melanoma, head and neck, liver or kidney cancer.

This chain uses TRBV9 with TRBJ1-1; D possibly corresponds to TRBD1 (5 bases). The CDR3 spans 13 residues. V lost 2 bases to trimming and J lost 2 bases, with 7 bases between them. Germline CDR1 and CDR2: SGDLS and YYNGEE. The CDR3 DNA reads as TGTGCCAGCAGCGTGGGGACTAACACTGAAGCTTTCTTT. It is translated as CASSVGTNTEAFF.

The sample holds a few counts of this clone. The chain carries TRBV30 and TRBJ1-5; D not resolved. CDR3 length: 13 amino acids. V was shortened by 1 base and J by 7 bases, with 11 bases between the two germline ends. Germline V gene sequence: CDR1 GTSNPN, CDR2 SVGIG (reference sequence). The CDR3 sequence: CAWSGHPSQPQHF. The CDR3 DNA follows: TGTGCCTGGAGTGGGCACCCCAGCCAGCCCCAGCATTTT.

The chain couples TRBV6-5 to TRBJ2-7; 10 nucleotides line up with TRBD1. Germline values: CDR1 MNHEY, CDR2 SVGAGI. Trimming removed 6 bases from V and 2 bases from J; junction bases left unmatched: 4. This CDR3 spans 14 amino acids. DNA for the CDR3: TGTGCCAGCAGAATAGGACAGGGGGCCTACGAGCAGTACTTC. Protein sequence: CASRIGQGAYEQYF.

This chain links TRBV4-2 with TRBJ2-1; D is possibly TRBD2 (6 bases). The germline V gene has CDR1 LGHNA and CDR2 YNFKEQ. The CDR3 totals 16 residues. The V and J ends lost 2 bases and 3 bases respectively, with 14 bases between them. The CDR3 protein is CASSQRQTGDYNEQFF. The DNA of the CDR3 is TGTGCCAGCAGCCAAAGACAGACGGGGGACTACAATGAGCAGTTCTTC.

The V gene is TRBV7-2, the J gene TRBJ1-4; tentatively, D is TRBD1 (6 bases). The germline gives CDR1 SGHTA, CDR2 FQGNSA. The CDR3 is made up of 15 amino acids. V was pared by 1 base and J by 7 bases, with 13 bases between. CDR3 residues: CASSLEQGRAEKLFF. The CDR3 region has the DNA TGTGCCAGCAGCTTAGAGCAGGGGCGGGCTGAAAAACTGTTTTTT.

The V and J genes are TRBV27 and TRBJ1-6, with D unresolved. This CDR3 is 14 amino acids long. The germline V gene encodes CDR1 MNHEY and CDR2 SMNVEV (reference sequence). The V and J ends lost 8 bases and 6 bases respectively, with 14 bases between them. CDR3 in amino acids: CASGRSSVNSPLHF. CDR3 nucleotides: TGTGCCAGCGGCCGAAGTAGCGTTAATTCACCCCTCCACTTT.

V and J are TRBV2 and TRBJ1-2, with 9 bases matching TRBD1. Germline loops: CDR1 SNHLY, CDR2 FYNNEI. After removal of 4 bases from V and 6 bases from J, the junction contained 15 bases not matched to a gene. The CDR3 loop spans 17 amino acids. The CDR3 sequence: CASSGRTGEKIADGYTF. DNA for the CDR3: TGTGCCAGCAGTGGGAGGACAGGGGAAAAAATCGCCGATGGCTACACCTTC.

The chain links TRBV7-8 to TRBJ1-5; D possibly corresponds to TRBD1 (5 bases). Germline V gene lookup returns CDR1 SGHVS and CDR2 FQNEAQ. The CDR3 is 14 amino acids. The V end lost 1 base, the J end lost 7 bases, and 11 bases lay between the germline ends. The DNA of the CDR3 is TGTGCCAGCAGCTTAGAGTCTCGGGGGCAGCCCCAGCATTTT. Translating gives CASSLESRGQPQHF.

This rearrangement joins TRBV10-2 to TRBJ2-1; 7 positions match TRBD2. This CDR3 spans 14 amino acids. Germline V gene sequence: CDR1 WSHSY, CDR2 SAAADI. V was clipped by 8 bases and J by 4 bases; unmatched bases: 8. The CDR3, as DNA: TGCGCCAGCCGCCCGCGCGGGAGTTACAATGAGCAGTTCTTC. Encoded protein: CASRPRGSYNEQFF.